Sequencing of this TCR beta chain was carried out in a study of T cell responses to AZD1222 COVID-19 vaccine. Clones were read by immunoSEQ multiplex PCR, and TCRdb kept only the in-frame ones, dropping some. The sample lists 110,000 to 150,000 clones, 80% to 90% occurring once. CDR1 SGHVS and CDR2 FNYEAQ come from the germline V gene. This CDR3 spans 18 amino acids. The ends lost 2 bases at V and 2 bases at J; junction bases unmatched: 13. Study observations and caveats: Sampling that yielded the repertoires occurred only after the peak T cell response. The CD4 TCRs associated with vaccination extended across spike and predominated at 160-218 and 743-854. In a largely white British group with more females than males, clonal diversity was possibly underestimated.

This clone was observed a single time. The target antigen is unknown. The TCR was taken from an adult in good health. The V gene is TRBV7-6, the J gene TRBJ2-3, with 7 bases that match TRBD1. The specimen was peripheral blood, collected on day 0 of AZD1222 vaccination. CDR3 amino acids: CASSLRDPSTGTTDTQYF. CDR3 sequence (DNA): TGTGCCAGCAGCTTACGAGACCCGTCGACAGGGACCACAGATACGCAGTATTTT. Complete variable domain (other parts from reference TRBV7-6 and TRBJ2-3): GAGVSQSPRYKVTKRGQDVALRCDPISGHVSLYWYRQALGQGPEFLTYFNYEAQQDKSGLPNDRFSAERPEGSISTLTIQRTEQRDSAMYRCASSLRDPSTGTTDTQYFGPGTRLTVL.